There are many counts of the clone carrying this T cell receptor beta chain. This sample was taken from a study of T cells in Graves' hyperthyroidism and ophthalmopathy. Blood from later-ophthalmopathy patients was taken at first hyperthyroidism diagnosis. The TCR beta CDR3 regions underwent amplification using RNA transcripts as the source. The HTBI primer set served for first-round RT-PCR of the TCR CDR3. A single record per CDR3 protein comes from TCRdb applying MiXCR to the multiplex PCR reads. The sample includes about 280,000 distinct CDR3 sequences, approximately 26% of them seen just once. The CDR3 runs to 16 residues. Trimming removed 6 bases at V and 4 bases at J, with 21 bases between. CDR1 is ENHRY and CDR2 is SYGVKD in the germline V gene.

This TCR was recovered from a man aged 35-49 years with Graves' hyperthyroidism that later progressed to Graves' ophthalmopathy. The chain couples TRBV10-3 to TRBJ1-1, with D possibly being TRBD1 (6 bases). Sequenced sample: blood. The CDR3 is CAIRGGLGEDGTEAFF. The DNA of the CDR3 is TGTGCCATCAGAGGGGGGTTAGGGGAGGATGGCACTGAAGCTTTCTTT.